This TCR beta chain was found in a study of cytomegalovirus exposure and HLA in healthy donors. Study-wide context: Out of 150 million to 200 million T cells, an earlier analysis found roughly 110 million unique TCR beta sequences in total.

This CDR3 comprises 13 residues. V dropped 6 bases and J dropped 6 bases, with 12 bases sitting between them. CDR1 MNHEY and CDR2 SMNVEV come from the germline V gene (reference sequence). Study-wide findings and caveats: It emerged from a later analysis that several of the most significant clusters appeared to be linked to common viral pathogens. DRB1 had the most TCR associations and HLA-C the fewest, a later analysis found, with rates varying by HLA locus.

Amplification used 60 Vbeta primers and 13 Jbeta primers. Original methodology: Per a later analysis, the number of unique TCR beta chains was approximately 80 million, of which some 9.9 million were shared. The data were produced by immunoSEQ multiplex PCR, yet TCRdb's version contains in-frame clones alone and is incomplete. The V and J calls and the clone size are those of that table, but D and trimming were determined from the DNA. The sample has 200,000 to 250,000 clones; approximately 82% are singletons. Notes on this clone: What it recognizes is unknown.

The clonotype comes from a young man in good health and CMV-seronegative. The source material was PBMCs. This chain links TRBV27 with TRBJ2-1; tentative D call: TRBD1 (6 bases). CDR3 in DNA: TGTGCCAGCAGACAACAGGGTTCCAATGAGCAGTTCTTC. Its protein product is CASRQQGSNEQFF.